The 11 T cell receptor beta chains in this list originate from one sample, sequenced in a study of control samples from healthy donors and cancer patients. The method was immunoSEQ multiplex PCR; TCRdb's version includes in-frame clones alone and lacks a portion of them. Of a few hundred thousand clones in the sample, 90% were seen once. Material for sequencing was PBMCs. All receptors derive from a middle-aged man with head and neck cancer.

The gene calls are TRBV14 and TRBJ1-2; 7 bases map to TRBD1. The CDR3 consists of 20 residues. With 0 bases clipped from V and 4 bases from J, the junction kept 20 bases outside the gene matches. Germline V gives CDR1 SGHDN, CDR2 FVKESK. In DNA, the CDR3 is TGTGCCAGCAGCCAAGAATCCCCCGGTACGGACAGGCTGCATTGCTATGGCTACACCTTC. Translation gives CASSQESPGTDRLHCYGYTF.

This clone was counted between two and nine times. V and J are TRBV2 and TRBJ2-1, with TRBD2 identical over 8 bases. Germline loops: CDR1 SNHLY, CDR2 FYNNEI. V lost 6 bases to trimming and J lost 7 bases; unmatched junction nucleotides: 14. The CDR3 length is 16 residues. CDR3 residues: CASRTGGGSGRNEQFF. CDR3 DNA: TGTGCCAGCAGGACCGGGGGGGGATCTGGTAGGAATGAGCAGTTCTTC.

V and J are TRBV11-1 and TRBJ2-7, with D perhaps given as TRBD1 or TRBD2 (6 bases each). The CDR3 contains 13 residues. V lost 3 bases and J 2 bases, leaving 8 bases between the germline ends. The V gene's germline CDR1 is SGHAT and CDR2 FQDESV (reference sequence). Written as DNA, the CDR3 is TGTGCCAGCAGCTTTGGGGGGCCCTACGAGCAGTACTTC. This gives the protein CASSFGGPYEQYF. The full variable domain, rest sourced from reference TRBV11-1 and TRBJ2-7, is EAEVAQSPRYKITEKSQAVAFWCDPISGHATLYWYRQILGQGPELLVQFQDESVVDDSQLPKDRFSAERLKGVDSTLKIQPAELGDSAMYLCASSFGGPYEQYFGPGTRLTVT.

The chain carries TRBV18 and TRBJ2-3, with D possibly matching TRBD1 (5 bases). The CDR3 has 12 residues. Trimming left V 6 bases short and J 4 bases short, with 8 bases between. Germline V gene sequence: CDR1 KGHSH, CDR2 LQKENI. Written as DNA, the CDR3 is TGTGCCAGCTCCGCAGGGTCAGATACGCAGTATTTT. This encodes CASSAGSDTQYF.

This chain links TRBV12-5 with TRBJ2-1, with TRBD2 matching over 14 bases. This CDR3 is 15 amino acids long. Germline CDR1 is LGHNT and CDR2 is FRNRAP. Unmatched junction bases numbered 2, after V lost 5 bases and J lost 5 bases. Here the CDR3 reads CASGLGLAGDNEQFF. The CDR3 DNA follows: TGTGCTAGTGGTCTGGGACTAGCGGGAGACAATGAGCAGTTCTTC.

V gene TRBV7-3 combines with J gene TRBJ1-2, with no clear D. Germline V CDR1 and CDR2: SGHTA, FQGTGA. CDR3 length: 13 amino acids. V lost 5 bases and J lost 6, with 13 bases in between. CDR3 region: CASSPNSGHGYTF. The DNA for the CDR3 is TGTGCCAGCAGCCCTAACTCAGGCCATGGCTACACCTTC.

The rearrangement links TRBV6-5 to TRBJ2-3; weak D call: TRBD1 (6 bases). The germline V gene has CDR1 MNHEY and CDR2 SVGAGI. V dropped 4 bases and J dropped 5 bases, with 10 bases sitting between them. This CDR3 comprises 13 residues. In DNA form, the CDR3 reads TGTGCCAGCAGTTCGTCACAGGGAGATACGCAGTATTTT. It translates to CASSSSQGDTQYF.

This chain links TRBV14 with TRBJ1-2; TRBD1 aligns across 8 bases. CDR1 and CDR2 (germline): SGHDN, FVKESK. With 4 bases clipped from V and 6 bases from J, the junction kept 4 bases outside the gene matches. The CDR3 has 13 residues. The CDR3 region has the DNA TGTGCCAGCAGCCTCCAACAGGGGGATGGCTACACCTTC. This encodes CASSLQQGDGYTF.

V gene TRBV27 combines with J gene TRBJ2-7, with D tentatively TRBD2 (6 bases). This CDR3 comprises 15 residues. Trimming shortened V by 2 bases and J by 0 bases, and 11 bases separated the two germline ends. Germline V gene lookup returns CDR1 MNHEY and CDR2 SMNVEV (reference sequence). The CDR3 nucleotides read TGTGCCAGCAGTTTAGCGGGACGGAACTCCTACGAGCAGTACTTC. This codes for CASSLAGRNSYEQYF.

CDR3: CASSISSSATDTQYF. CDR3 DNA: TGTGCCAGCAGCATCAGCTCCAGCGCCACAGATACGCAGTATTTT. V gene TRBV7-3 combines with J gene TRBJ2-3; D not certain. The CDR3 covers 15 residues. The germline V and J ends were trimmed by 5 bases and 2 bases, with 14 bases remaining between them. In germline, CDR1 is SGHTA, CDR2 FQGTGA.

The rearrangement joins TRBV12-3 or TRBV12-4 to TRBJ1-5; the D is unclear. This CDR3 is 12 amino acids long. V gave up 6 bases and J gave up 11 bases, with 14 bases separating them. CDR3 in DNA: TGTGCCAGCAGCCCGAGCCTCGATTCCCAGCATTTT. The encoded protein is CASSPSLDSQHF.